The 24 T cell receptor beta chains presented below share a single source sample, sequenced in a study of blood T cell repertoires in COVID-19 (dated by TCRdb to the early 2020s). Libraries were made using the immunoSEQ multiplex PCR assay. The clones in this table, taken by TCRdb from immuneACCESS, are in-frame only. Not every clone is retained; where verified, under half of the shortfall comes from an unresolved V gene, and the cause of the rest is unknown. The sample table shows 90,000 to 130,000 clones, and roughly 70% are seen once. Around 1.7% of the sample is in the top ten clones. Material for sequencing was peripheral blood. These receptors all stem from a woman between 35 and 50 years old with acute or convalescent COVID-19.

The rearrangement joins TRBV27 to TRBJ2-1; 7 nucleotides match TRBD1. The trim removed 6 bases at V and 9 bases at J, leaving 14 bases unmatched. There are 15 residues in the CDR3. Germline V CDR1 and CDR2: MNHEY, SMNVEV (reference sequence). In DNA, the CDR3 is TGTGCCAGCAGACCGGACAGGTCATGGAACACTGAGCAGTTCTTC. It codes for CASRPDRSWNTEQFF.

The table lists this clone with a few counts. V gene TRBV30 combines with J gene TRBJ2-7, with TRBD2 as a possible D gene (5 bases). Germline lookup yields CDR1 GTSNPN and CDR2 SVGIG (reference sequence). This CDR3 is 14 amino acids long. Trimming removed 2 bases from V and 4 bases from J, with 15 bases in between. This CDR3 reads CAWSLGAPSYEQYF. DNA of the CDR3: TGTGCCTGGAGTTTGGGAGCCCCCTCTTACGAGCAGTACTTC.

The chain uses TRBV5-1 and TRBJ1-4, with D tentatively TRBD1 (5 bases). The CDR3 has 15 amino acids. V was cut by 2 bases and J by 0 bases, with 8 bases left in between. Germline CDR1 SGHRS, CDR2 YFSETQ. CDR3 DNA: TGCGCCAGCAGCTTCCAGGGTTCAACTAATGAAAAACTGTTTTTT. This encodes CASSFQGSTNEKLFF.

The genes are TRBV9 and TRBJ2-1, with 8 bases aligning to TRBD2. This CDR3 region has 18 residues. J was trimmed by 2 bases and V by 0 bases; bases with no gene match: 10. Germline CDR1 and CDR2: SGDLS and YYNGEE. The CDR3 DNA sequence: TGTGCCAGCAGCGTAGTAGGATGGGGCGGGGGGACCTACAATGAGCAGTTCTTC. Amino acids: CASSVVGWGGGTYNEQFF.

The chain combines TRBV19 with TRBJ1-4; D not certain. Trimming left V 8 bases short and J 8 bases short, with 18 bases between. CDR1 is LNHDA, CDR2 SQIVND, per germline (reference sequence). The CDR3 extends over 14 amino acids. In nucleotides, the CDR3 is TGTGCCAGTTCCGGTCAGGCCGCCAACGAAAAACTGTTTTTT. Amino acids: CASSGQAANEKLFF.

The gene calls are TRBV5-1 and TRBJ1-1, with a weak D call TRBD1 (5 bases). Germline V lookup: CDR1 SGHRS, CDR2 YFSETQ. There are 14 residues in the CDR3. Trimming cost V 4 bases and J 3 bases, with 13 bases left between them. This CDR3 is CASSPWDLDTEAFF. The CDR3 DNA reads as TGCGCCAGCAGCCCCTGGGACTTGGACACTGAAGCTTTCTTT.

The table lists this clone with a few counts. This rearrangement joins TRBV5-5 to TRBJ2-5, with D hard to call. CDR3 length equals 15 residues. CDR1 and CDR2 from the germline V gene are SGHKS and YYEKEE (reference sequence). V lost 4 bases, J lost 1 base, and 14 bases lay in between. As DNA, the CDR3 is TGTGCCAGCAGCCGTGAGAACCAGGCCCAAGAGACCCAGTACTTC. Translation: CASSRENQAQETQYF.

V is TRBV20-1 and J is TRBJ1-1; tentative D call: TRBD1 (6 bases). V lost 5 bases, J lost 8 bases, and 9 bases lay in between. The germline gives CDR1 DFQATT, CDR2 SNEGSKA (reference sequence). CDR3 length: 10 amino acids. The CDR3 here is CSADRREAFF. CDR3 in DNA: TGCAGTGCTGACAGGAGGGAAGCTTTCTTT.

The chain employs TRBV5-1 and TRBJ2-2; 11 bases fit TRBD1. CDR3 length: 17 amino acids. The V and J ends lost 4 bases and 0 bases, in that order; junction bases with no gene match: 5. CDR1 is SGHRS, CDR2 YFSETQ, per germline. This CDR3 is CASSPRTGGSNTGELFF. As DNA, the CDR3 is TGCGCCAGCAGCCCCCGGACAGGGGGCTCGAACACCGGGGAGCTGTTTTTT.

The rearrangement uses TRBV5-5 and TRBJ2-3, with D possibly TRBD2 on 6 matching bases. V shed 1 base and J shed 2 bases, with 8 bases lying between them. The V gene's germline CDR1 is SGHKS and CDR2 YYEKEE (reference sequence). The CDR3 runs to 14 residues. The CDR3, as DNA: TGTGCCAGCAGCTTGCAGCGGGCCACAGATACGCAGTATTTT. This translates into CASSLQRATDTQYF.

The chain employs TRBV20-1 and TRBJ2-5; 7 bases align to TRBD1. This CDR3 comprises 14 residues. V was clipped by 3 bases and J by 3 bases; unmatched bases: 7. The germline V gene encodes CDR1 DFQATT and CDR2 SNEGSKA (reference sequence). The CDR3 here is CSASGDRAKETQYF. In DNA form, the CDR3 reads TGCAGTGCTAGTGGCGACAGGGCGAAAGAGACCCAGTACTTC.

In its sample, this clone was seen many times. This chain links TRBV7-9 with TRBJ1-3; no reliable D call. CDR3 size: 15 residues. The germline V gene has CDR1 SEHNR and CDR2 FQNEAQ (reference sequence). V was pared by 2 bases and J by 3 bases, with 11 bases between. The CDR3 DNA is TGTGCCAGCAGCTTACAGGCAGCCATTGGAAACACCATATATTTT. Translation gives CASSLQAAIGNTIYF.

V and J are TRBV5-1 and TRBJ2-5; 10 positions agree with TRBD1. The germline V gene has CDR1 SGHRS and CDR2 YFSETQ. With 2 bases clipped from V and 6 bases from J, the junction kept 7 bases outside the gene matches. The CDR3 extends over 15 amino acids. The CDR3, as DNA: TGCGCCAGCAGCTTCATGGGACAGGGGTCCCAGACCCAGTACTTC. This encodes CASSFMGQGSQTQYF.

The chain employs TRBV18 and TRBJ1-1, with a possible D match to TRBD1 (5 bases). Germline CDR1 reads KGHSH; CDR2 reads LQKENI. The CDR3 is 14 amino acids. V lost 5 bases and J lost 1, with 11 bases in between. CDR3 coding DNA: TGTGCCAGCTCAAAGCAGACAGAGAACACTGAAGCTTTCTTT. Its translation is CASSKQTENTEAFF.

The chain joins TRBV7-9 to TRBJ2-7; 7 bases map to TRBD1. CDR1 is SEHNR, CDR2 FQNEAQ, per germline (reference sequence). This CDR3 has 13 amino acids. Trimming cost V 10 bases and J 1 base; bases outside gene matches: 7. Here the CDR3 DNA reads TGTGCCACCGCGACAGGGCGGTCCTACGAGCAGTACTTC. Translating gives CATATGRSYEQYF.

This clone was detected only a few times. The chain recombines TRBV11-2 with TRBJ2-5, with TRBD2 matching over 13 bases. The J segment lost 4 bases and the V segment lost 5 bases, leaving 7 bases of the junction unmatched. The CDR3 has 16 residues. Germline loops: CDR1 SGHAT, CDR2 FQNNGV. CDR3 nucleotides: TGTGCCAGCAGCGCGCCCGGACTAGCGGGGGCAGAGACCCAGTACTTC. It yields the protein CASSAPGLAGAETQYF.

This clone appeared a single time. CDR3 sequence reads: CASRSHGTSSSQETQYF. The DNA for the CDR3 is TGTGCCAGCAGGTCTCACGGGACTAGTAGCTCGCAAGAGACCCAGTACTTC. The chain recombines TRBV28 with TRBJ2-5, with 8 bases identical to TRBD2. The CDR3 covers 17 residues. V lost 6 bases, J lost 2 bases, and 14 bases stayed unmatched. Germline-derived CDR1 and CDR2 are MDHEN and SYDVKM.

This sequence joins TRBV7-5 and TRBJ2-5; the table assigns TRBD2, which was not confirmed against the DNA. TRBV7-5 is given as a pseudogene. The CDR3 runs to 15 residues. The CDR3 here is CVRSGSGGAVETQYF. The CDR3 DNA is TGTGTCAGAAGCGGTAGCGGGGGGGCCGTTGAGACCCAGTACTTC.

The CDR3, as DNA: TGTGCCGCACTAGCCCAAGAGACCCAGTACTTC. Translating it yields CAALAQETQYF. The chain carries TRBV30 and TRBJ2-5; D might be TRBD2 (6 bases). The CDR3 has 11 amino acids. Trimming removed 8 bases from V and 1 base from J, with 8 bases in between. Germline V lookup: CDR1 GTSNPN, CDR2 SVGIG (reference sequence).

In its sample, this clone was seen once. This chain connects TRBV5-4 to TRBJ2-5; 9 bases are shared with TRBD1. The ends lost 3 bases at V and 5 bases at J; junction bases unmatched: 8. This CDR3 has 15 residues. From germline, CDR1 is SGHNT and CDR2 YYREEE (reference sequence). The DNA for the CDR3 is TGTGCCAGCAGCTCCGGGACAGGGTCGGTGGAGACCCAGTACTTC. It translates to CASSSGTGSVETQYF. The variable domain in full, completed from reference TRBV5-4 and TRBJ2-5, reads ETGVTQSPTHLIKTRGQQVTLRCSSQSGHNTVSWYQQALGQGPQFIFQYYREEENGRGNFPPRFSGLQFPNYSSELNVNALELDDSALYLCASSSGTGSVETQYFGPGTRLLVL.

The chain links TRBV7-8 to TRBJ2-7, with TRBD1 matching 9 bases. The CDR3 runs 16 residues. CDR1 and CDR2 from the germline V gene are SGHVS and FQNEAQ. Trimming cost V 5 bases and J 3 bases; bases outside gene matches: 11. The CDR3 nucleotides read TGTGCCAGCAGCGGGACCGGGACAGGGTTTGTCTACGAGCAGTACTTC. Its protein product is CASSGTGTGFVYEQYF.

The V and J genes are TRBV7-2 and TRBJ1-5; TRBD1 agrees at 7 bases. The CDR3 has 15 residues. Trimming removed 5 bases from V and 4 bases from J; junction bases left unmatched: 8. Germline V CDR1 and CDR2: SGHTA, FQGNSA. The CDR3 DNA reads as TGTGCCAGCAGCCGCCCAGGGGGTGGGAATCAGCCCCAGCATTTT. Translated, it gives CASSRPGGGNQPQHF.

The CDR3 sequence: CASSRPGTGGFGYTF. In nucleotides, the CDR3 is TGTGCCAGCAGTCGGCCCGGGACAGGGGGCTTTGGCTACACCTTC. This chain connects TRBV28 to TRBJ1-2; 12 bases line up with TRBD1. CDR3 size: 15 residues. Germline CDR1 reads MDHEN; CDR2 reads SYDVKM. The V segment lost 5 bases and the J segment 7 bases; nucleotides outside the gene matches: 8.

The gene calls are TRBV5-1 and TRBJ2-7, with TRBD1 identical over 9 bases. V trimming: 0 bases; J trimming: 5 bases; junction bases outside the gene matches: 6. CDR1 is SGHRS and CDR2 is YFSETQ in the germline V gene. The CDR3 is 15 amino acids. In DNA, the CDR3 is TGCGCCAGCAGCTTGGTCCCGGGACAGGGAAACGAGCAGTACTTC. This translates into CASSLVPGQGNEQYF.